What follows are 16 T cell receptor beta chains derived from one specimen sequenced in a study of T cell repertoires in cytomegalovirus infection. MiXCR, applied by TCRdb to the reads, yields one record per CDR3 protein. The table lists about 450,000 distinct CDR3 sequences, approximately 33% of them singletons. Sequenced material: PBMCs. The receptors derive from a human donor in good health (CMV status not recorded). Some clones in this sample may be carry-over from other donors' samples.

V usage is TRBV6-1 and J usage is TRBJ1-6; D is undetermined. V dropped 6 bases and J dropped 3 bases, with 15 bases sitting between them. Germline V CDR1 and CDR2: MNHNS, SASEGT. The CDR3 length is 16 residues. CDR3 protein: CASSPTRIFYNSPLHF. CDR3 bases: TGTGCCAGCAGCCCAACTCGGATTTTCTATAATTCACCCCTCCACTTT.

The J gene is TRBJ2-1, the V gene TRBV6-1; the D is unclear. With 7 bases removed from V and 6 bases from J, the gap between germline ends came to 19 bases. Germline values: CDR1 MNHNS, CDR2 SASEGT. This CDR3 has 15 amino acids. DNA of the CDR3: TGTGCCAGCACTACCAACTGGGGAAGCAGCAATGAGCAGTTCTTC. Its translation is CASTTNWGSSNEQFF.

In DNA, the CDR3 is TGTGCCAGCAGCTCTTACGGGGGGGGCCAAGAGACCCAGTACTTC. This sequence encodes CASSSYGGGQETQYF. This chain uses TRBV25-1 with TRBJ2-5; 8 nucleotides agree with TRBD2. Germline V gives CDR1 MGHDK, CDR2 SYGVNS. The CDR3 is 15 amino acids. Trimming at V came to 6 bases and at J to 1 base, leaving 7 bases not matched to a gene.

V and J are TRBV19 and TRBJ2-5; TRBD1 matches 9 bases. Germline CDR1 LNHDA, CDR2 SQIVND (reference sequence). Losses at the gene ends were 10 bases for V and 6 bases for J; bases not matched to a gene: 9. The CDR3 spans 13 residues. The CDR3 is CATSTGGAKTQYF. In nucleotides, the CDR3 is TGTGCCACCTCCACAGGGGGCGCGAAGACCCAGTACTTC.

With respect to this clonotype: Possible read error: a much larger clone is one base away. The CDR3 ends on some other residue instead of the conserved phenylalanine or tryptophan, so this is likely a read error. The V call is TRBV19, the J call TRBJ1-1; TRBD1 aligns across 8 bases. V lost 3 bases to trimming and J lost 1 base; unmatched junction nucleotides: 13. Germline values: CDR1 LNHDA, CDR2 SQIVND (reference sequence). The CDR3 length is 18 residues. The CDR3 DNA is TGTGCCAGTAGTATGGGGACAGGACTAAGCCCTACGAACACTGAAGCTTTCTTG. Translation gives CASSMGTGLSPTNTEAFL.

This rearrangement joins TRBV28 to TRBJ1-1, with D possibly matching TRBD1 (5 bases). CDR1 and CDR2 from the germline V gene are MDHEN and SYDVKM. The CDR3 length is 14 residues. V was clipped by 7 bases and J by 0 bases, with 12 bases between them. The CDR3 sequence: CASIHGHVNTEAFF. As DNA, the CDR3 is TGTGCCAGCATTCACGGACACGTGAACACTGAAGCTTTCTTT.

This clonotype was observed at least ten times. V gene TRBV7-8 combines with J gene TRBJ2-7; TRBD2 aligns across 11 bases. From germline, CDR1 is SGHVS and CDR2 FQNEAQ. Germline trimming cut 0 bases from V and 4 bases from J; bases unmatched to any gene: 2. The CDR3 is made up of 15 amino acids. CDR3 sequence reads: CASSLAGTSGYEQYF. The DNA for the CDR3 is TGTGCCAGCAGCTTAGCGGGGACTAGCGGTTACGAGCAGTACTTC. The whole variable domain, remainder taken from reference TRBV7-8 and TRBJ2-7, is GAGVSQSPRYKVAKRGQDVALRCDPISGHVSLFWYQQALGQGPEFLTYFQNEAQLDKSGLPSDRFFAERPEGSVSTLKIQRTQQEDSAVYLCASSLAGTSGYEQYFGPGTRLTVT.

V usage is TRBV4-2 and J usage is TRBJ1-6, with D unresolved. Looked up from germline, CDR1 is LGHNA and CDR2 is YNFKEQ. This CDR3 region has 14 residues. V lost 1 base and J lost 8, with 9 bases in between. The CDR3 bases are TGTGCCAGCAGCCAAGGTCGGGAGGATTCACCCCTCCACTTT. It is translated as CASSQGREDSPLHF.

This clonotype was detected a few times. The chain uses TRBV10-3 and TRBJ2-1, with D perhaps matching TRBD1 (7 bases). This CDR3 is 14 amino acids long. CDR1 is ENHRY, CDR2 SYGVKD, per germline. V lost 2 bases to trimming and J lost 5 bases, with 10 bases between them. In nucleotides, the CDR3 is TGTGCCATCAGTGAGGCAGGGGGGCACAATGAGCAGTTCTTC. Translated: CAISEAGGHNEQFF.

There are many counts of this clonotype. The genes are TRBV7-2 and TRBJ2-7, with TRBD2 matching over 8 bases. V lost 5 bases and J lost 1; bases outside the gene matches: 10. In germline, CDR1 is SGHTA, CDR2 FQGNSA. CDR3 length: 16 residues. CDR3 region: CASSPRAGTSSYEQYF. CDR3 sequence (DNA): TGTGCCAGCAGCCCGCGTGCCGGGACTAGTTCCTACGAGCAGTACTTC.

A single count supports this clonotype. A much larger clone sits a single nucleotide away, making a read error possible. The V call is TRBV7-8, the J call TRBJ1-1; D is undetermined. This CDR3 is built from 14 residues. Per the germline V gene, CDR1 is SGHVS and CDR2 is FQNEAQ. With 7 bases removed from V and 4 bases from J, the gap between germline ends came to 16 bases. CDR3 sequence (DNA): TGTGCCAGCATCCACCTGAGGCCGAGCACTGAAGCTTTCTTT. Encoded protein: CASIHLRPSTEAFF.

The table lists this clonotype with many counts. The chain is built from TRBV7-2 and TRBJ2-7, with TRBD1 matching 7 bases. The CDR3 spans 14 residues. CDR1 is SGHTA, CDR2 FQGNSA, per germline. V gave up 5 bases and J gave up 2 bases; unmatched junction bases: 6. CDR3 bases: TGTGCCAGCAGCGAGGGACAGCGCGCCTACGAGCAGTACTTC. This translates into CASSEGQRAYEQYF. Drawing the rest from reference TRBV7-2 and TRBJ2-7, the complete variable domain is GAGVSQSPSNKVTEKGKDVELRCDPISGHTALYWYRQSLGQGLEFLIYFQGNSAPDKSGLPSDRFSAERTGGSVSTLTIQRTQQEDSAVYLCASSEGQRAYEQYFGPGTRLTVT.

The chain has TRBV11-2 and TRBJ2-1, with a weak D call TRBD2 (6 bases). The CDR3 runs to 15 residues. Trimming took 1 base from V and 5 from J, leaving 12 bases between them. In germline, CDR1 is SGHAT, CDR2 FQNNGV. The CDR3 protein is CASSLVRTTNNEQFF. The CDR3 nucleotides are TGTGCCAGCAGCTTAGTCCGGACTACGAACAATGAGCAGTTCTTC.

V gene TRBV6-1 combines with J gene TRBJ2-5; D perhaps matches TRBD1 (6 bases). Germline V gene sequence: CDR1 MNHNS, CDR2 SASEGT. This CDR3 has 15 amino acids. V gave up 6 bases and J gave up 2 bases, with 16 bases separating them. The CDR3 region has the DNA TGTGCCAGCAGGGAATCCGGGACACCTCAAGAGACCCAGTACTTC. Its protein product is CASRESGTPQETQYF.

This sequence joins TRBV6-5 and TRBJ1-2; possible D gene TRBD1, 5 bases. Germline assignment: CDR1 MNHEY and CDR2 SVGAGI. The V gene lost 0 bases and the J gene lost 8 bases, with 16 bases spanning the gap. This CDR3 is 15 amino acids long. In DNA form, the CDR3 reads TGTGCCAGCAGTTACTCGACAGCCACCCGGGGAGGCTACACCTTC. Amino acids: CASSYSTATRGGYTF.

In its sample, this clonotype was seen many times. The CDR3 nucleotides are TGTGCCAGCAGCGCCCAACTAGCGGGGGGCCGCGGGACCCAGTACTTC. This gives the protein CASSAQLAGGRGTQYF. V is TRBV7-6 and J is TRBJ2-5; TRBD2 matches 12 bases. There are 16 residues in the CDR3. CDR1 and CDR2 from the germline V gene are SGHVS and FNYEAQ. V gave up 5 bases and J gave up 7 bases; unmatched junction bases: 11.